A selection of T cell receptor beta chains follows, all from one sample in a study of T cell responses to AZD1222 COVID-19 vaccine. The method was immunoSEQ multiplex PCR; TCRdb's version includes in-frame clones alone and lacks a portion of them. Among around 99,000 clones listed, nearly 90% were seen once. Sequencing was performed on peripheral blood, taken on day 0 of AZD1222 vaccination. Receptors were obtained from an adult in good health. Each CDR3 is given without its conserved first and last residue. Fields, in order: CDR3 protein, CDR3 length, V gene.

ASSQDILRRYEQY	13	TRBV3-1/TRBV3-2
ASSLAGTKGTDQY	13	TRBV5-1
ASSTAGPHYGYT	12	TRBV5-6
ASNGGPGTRGF	11	TRBV25-1
ASSLDSPEAF	10	TRBV9
ASSRLAGVDNEQF	13	TRBV18
ASSPTIVQPQH	11	TRBV3-1/TRBV3-2
ASTRDSGYT	9	TRBV7-8
ASSQGGVQYSPLH	13	TRBV3-1/TRBV3-2
ASSLTDGNTIY	11	TRBV12-3/TRBV12-4
ASSRSGRQETQY	12	TRBV19
ASSPLDPQGYSGNTIY	16	TRBV18
ASSPPGHPYEQY	12	TRBV6-2/TRBV6-3
ASSSTGQGETQY	12	TRBV27
ASRLRGRVCEKLF	13	TRBV12-2
ASSPAAHEQF	10	TRBV7-9
ASSIGGVGIYT	11	TRBV19
AISEPLGRESTDTQY	15	TRBV10-3
ASSESATQY	9	TRBV2
ASSVGRVSTNQPQH	14	TRBV9
ASSMGYEQY	9	TRBV19
ASSPEGLLNTGELF	14	TRBV18
ASSQKRAAGSTEAF	14	TRBV14
ASSLDQGELF	10	TRBV11-3
AISETPWNEQF	11	TRBV10-3
ASSLSAGWAKNIQY	14	TRBV27
ASRYTRSDGYT	11	TRBV7-2
ARDRGGTEAF	10	TRBV30
ASSPLVEEKLF	11	TRBV7-9
ASSLPGGTYEQY	12	TRBV5-5
ATSGTRSYNEQF	12	TRBV24-1
ANGQGSNQPQH	11	TRBV2
ASSLGTSGGETQY	13	TRBV11-2
ASSPGPQGLGQPQH	14	TRBV5-4
ASSLVAGAPYEQY	13	TRBV7-6
ASSVASDYNSPLH	13	TRBV9
AISEKRTGMNTEAF	14	TRBV10-3
ASSARTGINTEAF	13	TRBV11-1
ASSQDRIGTYEQY	13	TRBV4-3
ASSHGQGVANEQF	13	TRBV9
ASSPRGAWYGYT	12	TRBV27
ASSRRLAGAYNEQF	14	TRBV14
ASSPWTSGRGGSYNEQF	17	TRBV19
ATRTGADYGYT	11	TRBV15
ASSNRRMRGQETQY	14	TRBV21-1
ASGPLAGSYNEQF	13	TRBV12-5
AWLRGQGATEAF	12	TRBV30
ASRLTTQGNTEAF	13	TRBV11-2
ASSFRRLAGGGELF	14	TRBV7-2
ASSVGERIIYNEQF	14	TRBV9
ASSQGADIQY	10	TRBV11-1
ASRVQASGNTIY	12	TRBV6-5
ASSPTTGGSEQY	12	TRBV19
ATSDLAGGFKVNEQF	15	TRBV24-1
ASSETSGRPRTDTQY	15	TRBV6-4
ASSFLKGAGEQF	12	TRBV28